One sample yielded the 3 T cell receptor beta chains listed below, sequenced in a study of blood T cell repertoires in COVID-19. Sequencing was performed with immunoSEQ multiplex PCR; in TCRdb, only in-frame clones are kept and a portion is missing. The profile covers roughly 180,000 clones, with 79% appearing a single time and around 16% taken by the ten largest. Sequencing input: peripheral blood. The receptors were sampled from a man in his fifties or sixties with active or convalescent COVID-19.

The rearrangement uses TRBV13 and TRBJ2-1; possible D gene TRBD2, 6 bases. This CDR3 is 15 amino acids long. V lost 4 bases to trimming and J lost 5 bases, with 15 bases between them. CDR1 and CDR2 (germline): PRHDT, FYEKMQ (reference sequence). The CDR3 DNA follows: TGTGCCAGCAGCTCCCCAGCGGGTGGGCACAATGAGCAGTTCTTC. Encoded protein: CASSSPAGGHNEQFF.

The sample holds a few counts of this clone. This rearrangement joins TRBV19 to TRBJ2-7; unclear D gene. Germline CDR1 LNHDA, CDR2 SQIVND (reference sequence). The length of the CDR3 is 13 residues. V gave up 5 bases and J gave up 4 bases, with 12 bases separating them. CDR3 protein: CASSRQAPYEQYF. The CDR3 coding sequence is TGTGCCAGTAGTCGACAAGCTCCATACGAGCAGTACTTC.

The chain carries TRBV4-1 and TRBJ2-6; D ambiguous. This CDR3 has 18 amino acids. Trimming stripped 2 bases from V and 1 base from J, with 15 bases between. The germline V gene has CDR1 MGHRA and CDR2 YSYEKL. The CDR3, as DNA: TGCGCCAGCAGCCAATCCGGAACAGATCAATCTGGGGCCAACGTCCTGACTTTC. Residues: CASSQSGTDQSGANVLTF.